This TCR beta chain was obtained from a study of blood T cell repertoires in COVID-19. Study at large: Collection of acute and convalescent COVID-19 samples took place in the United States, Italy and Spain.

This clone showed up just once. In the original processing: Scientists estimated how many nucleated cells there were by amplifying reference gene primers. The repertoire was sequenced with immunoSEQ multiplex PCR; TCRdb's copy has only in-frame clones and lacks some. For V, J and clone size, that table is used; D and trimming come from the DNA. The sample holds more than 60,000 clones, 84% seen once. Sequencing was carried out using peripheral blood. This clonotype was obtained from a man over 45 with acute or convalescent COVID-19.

CDR3: CSASPGQDNEKLFF. CDR3 sequence (DNA): TGCAGTGCTAGTCCGGGACAAGATAATGAAAAACTGTTTTTT. The chain combines TRBV20-1 with TRBJ1-4; D is possibly TRBD1 (6 bases). Trimming stripped 3 bases from V and 4 bases from J, with 12 bases between. Per germline, CDR1 DFQATT and CDR2 SNEGSKA (reference sequence). The CDR3 is made up of 14 amino acids.